A few counts support the clone carrying this TCR beta chain. What it binds is unknown. CDR3 length: 14 residues. The germline V gene has CDR1 MNHNY and CDR2 SVGAGI (reference sequence). V was pared by 8 bases and J by 2 bases, with 15 bases between. Healthy bone marrow donors made up the donors. The sample is drawn from a study of cytomegalovirus exposure and HLA in healthy donors. Study outcomes and limitations: Differences between HLA loci emerged in a later analysis of TCR association rates, with DRB1 most and HLA-C fewest. Among TCR beta chains, those listed as cytomegalovirus-associated numbered under 200.

PCR amplification relied on 60 Vbeta primers (plus 13 Jbeta primers). The repertoire was sequenced with immunoSEQ multiplex PCR; TCRdb's copy has only in-frame clones and lacks some. The sample includes about 100,000 clones, 10% of them seen just once. This chain links TRBV6-6 with TRBJ1-1, with D unresolved. This TCR derives from a man in his forties or fifties in good health and CMV-seropositive. What was sequenced was PBMCs. CDR3 DNA sequence: TGTGCCAGCGGTTGGGCCTCGCCCAACACTGAAGCTTTCTTT. Amino acids: CASGWASPNTEAFF.